This T cell receptor beta chain was retrieved from a study of blood T cell repertoires in COVID-19. In the study overall: Samples came from the United States, Italy and Spain, spanning acute and convalescent COVID-19. From T cells, B-cell-depleted T cells, or PBMCs came the material, which was cDNA or gDNA.

In the original processing: How many nucleated cells were present was estimated from reference gene primer amplification. Sequenced by immunoSEQ multiplex PCR; TCRdb stores in-frame clones only, minus some. Clonal size and the V and J genes are those of that table, whereas D and trimming came from the DNA. The data hold fewer than 200,000 clones, with about 87% observed a single time. This CDR3 is built from 13 residues. The germline CDR1 and CDR2 sequences are SGHDN and FVKESK. V shed 7 bases and J shed 2 bases, with 11 bases lying between them. This clone was counted once. Specimen: peripheral blood. V usage is TRBV14 and J usage is TRBJ1-1; no definite D call. The clonotype was recovered from a woman aged 45-60 years with acute or convalescent COVID-19. This CDR3 reads CASTDISNTEAFF. The CDR3 nucleotides read TGTGCCAGCACCGACATCTCCAACACTGAAGCTTTCTTT.